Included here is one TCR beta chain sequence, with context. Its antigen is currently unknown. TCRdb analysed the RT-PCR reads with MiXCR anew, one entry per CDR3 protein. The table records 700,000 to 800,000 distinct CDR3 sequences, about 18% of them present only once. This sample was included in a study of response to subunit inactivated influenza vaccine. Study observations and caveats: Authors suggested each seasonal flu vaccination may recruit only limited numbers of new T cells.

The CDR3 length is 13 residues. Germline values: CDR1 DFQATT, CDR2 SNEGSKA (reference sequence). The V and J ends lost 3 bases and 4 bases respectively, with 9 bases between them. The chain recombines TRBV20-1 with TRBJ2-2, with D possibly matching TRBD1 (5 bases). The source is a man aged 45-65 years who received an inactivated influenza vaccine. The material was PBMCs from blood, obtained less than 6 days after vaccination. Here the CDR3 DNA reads TGCAGTGCTAGGGACACAGTCACCGGGGAGCTGTTTTTT. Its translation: CSARDTVTGELFF.